The 32 T cell receptor beta chains below come from one sample, sequenced in a study of T-cell reconstitution after alpha-beta-depleted transplantation in children. The library targeted TCRbeta and was prepared with unique molecular identifiers. TCRdb redid the calling of the PCR reads with MiXCR, one entry per CDR3 protein. This sample has around 250,000 distinct CDR3 sequences, with around 7.8% found just once. The sequenced sample was PBMCs, mostly from graft donor cells, obtained 180 days after TCRalphabeta/CD19-depleted stem cell transplant. These receptors came from a male patient under 18 who had a stem cell transplant for acute lymphoblastic leukemia, so the T cells may come from the graft donor.

At least ten counts were recorded for this clonotype. The chain couples TRBV18 to TRBJ2-4; 8 bases align to TRBD1. CDR1 is KGHSH, CDR2 LQKENI, per germline. Trimming took 3 bases from V and 5 from J; bases not matched to a gene: 6. The CDR3 is 15 amino acids. The CDR3 DNA follows: TGTGCCAGCTCACCTCGGGGACAGGCCGAAAACATTCAGTACTTC. Its protein product is CASSPRGQAENIQYF.

As for this clonotype: This may be a read error, as it is one base from a much larger clone. This sequence joins TRBV3-1 and TRBJ2-7; D unclear. The CDR3 contains 13 residues. Germline CDR1 LGHDT, CDR2 YNNKEL (reference sequence). V lost 4 bases and J 4 bases, leaving 11 bases between the germline ends. The CDR3 nucleotides read TGTGCCAGCAGCCCGTCCATACGATACGAGCAGTACTTC. This codes for CASSPSIRYEQYF.

This clonotype has ten or more counts. The chain joins TRBV24-1 to TRBJ2-2, with D possibly being TRBD1 (6 bases). This CDR3 region has 14 residues. Per the germline V gene, CDR1 is KGHDR and CDR2 is SFDVKD. V dropped 7 bases and J dropped 4 bases, with 12 bases sitting between them. CDR3 nucleotides: TGTGCCACCAGAGACAGGACCGGCACCGGGGAGCTGTTTTTT. Its translation: CATRDRTGTGELFF.

In the case of this clonotype: One junction end disagrees with the germline gene, perhaps due to a read error. This sequence joins TRBV7-3 and TRBJ2-3; no definite D call. The length of the CDR3 is 12 residues. Germline V lookup: CDR1 SGHTA, CDR2 FQGTGA. The chain's CDR3 is CASGLNSNTQYF. CDR3 in DNA: TGTGCCAGCGGCTTAAACTCGAATACGCAGTATTTT.

This chain joins TRBV20-1 and TRBJ2-3, with TRBD2 matching 9 bases. Looked up from germline, CDR1 is DFQATT and CDR2 is SNEGSKA (reference sequence). V shed 8 bases, J shed 5 bases, and the junction held 17 bases outside the gene matches. This CDR3 region has 16 residues. The CDR3 here is CSHYRGGSGGRDTQYF. CDR3 bases: TGCAGTCACTACCGAGGGGGTAGCGGGGGAAGAGATACGCAGTATTTT.

Many counts were recorded for this clonotype. The chain couples TRBV6-5 to TRBJ1-1; D not resolved. The germline V gene has CDR1 MNHEY and CDR2 SVGAGI. This CDR3 contains 13 residues. Between the trimmed V and J ends, which lost 3 bases and 0 bases, there was a span of 5 bases. The CDR3 nucleotides are TGTGCCAGCAGTTATGCGGTGAACACTGAAGCTTTCTTT. Encoded protein: CASSYAVNTEAFF.

This clonotype was seen ten or more times. The CDR3 bases are TGTGCCAGCAGCTTAGCACAGGGTCCATATACGCAGTATTTT. This codes for CASSLAQGPYTQYF. The chain carries TRBV7-2 and TRBJ2-3, with D maybe TRBD1 (6 bases). This CDR3 spans 14 amino acids. From germline, CDR1 is SGHTA and CDR2 FQGNSA. The germline V and J ends were trimmed by 0 bases and 7 bases, with 11 bases remaining between them. The full variable domain, with the rest looked up from reference TRBV7-2 and TRBJ2-3, is GAGVSQSPSNKVTEKGKDVELRCDPISGHTALYWYRQSLGQGLEFLIYFQGNSAPDKSGLPSDRFSAERTGGSVSTLTIQRTQQEDSAVYLCASSLAQGPYTQYFGPGTRLTVL.

This clonotype came up many times. This rearrangement joins TRBV15 to TRBJ1-5; the D gene is possibly TRBD1 (6 bases). Trimming cost V 2 bases and J 6 bases, with 8 bases left between them. Germline loops: CDR1 LNHNV, CDR2 YYDKDF (reference sequence). The CDR3 runs to 13 residues. CDR3 DNA: TGTGCCACCAGCAGACTGACAGGTCAGCCCCAGCATTTT. This encodes CATSRLTGQPQHF.

This clonotype was found many times. The chain is built from TRBV6-4 and TRBJ2-7; no reliable D call. CDR1 and CDR2 from the germline V gene are MRHNA and SNTAGT. Trimming pared 11 bases from V and 0 bases from J, leaving 17 bases between. The CDR3 is 14 amino acids. The CDR3 loop is CAPPSSSSSYEQYF. CDR3 sequence (DNA): TGTGCCCCCCCCAGCTCTTCCAGCTCCTACGAGCAGTACTTC.

This clonotype was seen at least ten times. The genes are TRBV4-1 and TRBJ2-7; perhaps TRBD1 as D (5 bases). Trimming shortened V by 1 base and J by 5 bases, and 9 bases separated the two germline ends. Per the germline V gene, CDR1 is MGHRA and CDR2 is YSYEKL. This CDR3 is built from 13 residues. The CDR3 nucleotides read TGCGCCAGCAGCCAAGTCCAGGGCAACGAGCAGTACTTC. This encodes CASSQVQGNEQYF.

Regarding this clonotype: With a much larger clone just one base away, this may be a read error. In this CDR3 the conserved last residue, phenylalanine or tryptophan, is missing, so a read error is likely. V is TRBV5-8 and J is TRBJ2-7, with 11 bases lining up with TRBD1. V lost 5 bases to trimming and J lost 5 bases; unmatched junction nucleotides: 6. Germline V gene lookup returns CDR1 SGHTS and CDR2 YDEGEE. The CDR3 length is 14 residues. The CDR3 loop reads CASSSGQGANEQYS. The CDR3, as DNA: TGTGCCAGCAGTTCTGGACAGGGGGCAAACGAGCAGTACTCC.

There are many counts of this clonotype. The V call is TRBV5-1, the J call TRBJ1-1, with TRBD1 matching over 7 bases. Germline V gene sequence: CDR1 SGHRS, CDR2 YFSETQ. J gave up 0 bases and V 4 bases, and 6 bases lay outside the gene matches. The CDR3 covers 15 residues. The CDR3 reads CASSIRTGLNTEAFF. As DNA, the CDR3 is TGCGCCAGCAGCATCCGGACAGGCCTGAACACTGAAGCTTTCTTT.

This clonotype has just a few counts. The chain is built from TRBV2 and TRBJ2-1; 14 nucleotides agree with TRBD2. The J segment lost 1 base and the V segment lost 5 bases, leaving 10 bases of the junction unmatched. Germline V gene data show CDR1 as SNHLY and CDR2 as FYNNEI. CDR3 length equals 19 residues. CDR3 region: CASSQLGTSGSNSYNEQFF. In DNA form, the CDR3 reads TGTGCCAGCAGTCAACTGGGGACTAGCGGGAGTAATTCCTACAATGAGCAGTTCTTC.

This clonotype was seen at least ten times. The rearrangement uses TRBV7-6 and TRBJ2-7; possibly TRBD1 for D (6 bases). The CDR3 length is 15 residues. The ends were cut back, 0 bases at V and 0 bases at J, with 9 bases in the middle. Germline CDR1 is SGHVS and CDR2 is FNYEAQ. The CDR3 region has the DNA TGTGCCAGCAGCTTAGCGGGGGCCAGCTCCTACGAGCAGTACTTC. It is translated as CASSLAGASSYEQYF. The complete variable domain, with remaining parts taken from reference TRBV7-6 and TRBJ2-7, reads GAGVSQSPRYKVTKRGQDVALRCDPISGHVSLYWYRQALGQGPEFLTYFNYEAQQDKSGLPNDRFSAERPEGSISTLTIQRTEQRDSAMYRCASSLAGASSYEQYFGPGTRLTVT.

This clonotype was observed at least ten times. J is TRBJ2-1 and V is TRBV6-2 or TRBV6-3, with 7 nucleotides matching TRBD1. J lost 2 bases, V lost 2 bases, and 0 bases had no gene match. The CDR3 contains 14 residues. Germline loops: CDR1 MNHEY, CDR2 SVGEGT. CDR3: CASSYTGAYNEQFF. The CDR3 DNA follows: TGTGCCAGCAGTTACACAGGGGCCTACAATGAGCAGTTCTTC.

With regard to this clonotype: This may be a read error, as it is one base from a much larger clone. The V gene is TRBV4-3, the J gene TRBJ2-7, with D perhaps TRBD2 (6 bases). The length of the CDR3 is 18 residues. Germline V gives CDR1 LGHNA, CDR2 YSLEER. CDR3 sequence reads: CSSSQGEVGGDILYEQYF. The DNA for the CDR3 is TGCTCCAGCAGCCAAGGGGAGGTTGGAGGAGACATTCTCTACGAGCAGTACTTC.

The rearrangement joins TRBV28 to TRBJ2-6, with D perhaps matching TRBD1 or TRBD2 (6 bases each). Between the trimmed V and J ends, which lost 7 bases and 0 bases, there was a span of 16 bases. CDR1 and CDR2 from the germline V gene are MDHEN and SYDVKM. The CDR3 consists of 17 residues. Here the CDR3 reads CASIRRGWASGANVLTF. Written as DNA, the CDR3 is TGTGCCAGCATACGGAGGGGGTGGGCCTCTGGGGCCAACGTCCTGACTTTC.

This clonotype was counted at least ten times. V gene TRBV3-1 combines with J gene TRBJ2-3; D remains unclear. In germline, CDR1 is LGHDT, CDR2 YNNKEL (reference sequence). V was shortened by 5 bases and J by 2 bases, with 11 bases between the two germline ends. The CDR3 is made up of 14 amino acids. The CDR3 is CASSGTGHTDTQYF. The CDR3 DNA reads as TGTGCCAGCAGCGGAACCGGGCACACAGATACGCAGTATTTT.

In regard to this clonotype: A much larger clone differs from this one at a single base, so this may be a read error. This sequence joins TRBV25-1 and TRBJ1-2; maybe TRBD1 (5 bases). V shed 3 bases and J shed 4 bases, with 18 bases lying between them. This CDR3 contains 16 residues. Per the germline V gene, CDR1 is MGHDK and CDR2 is SYGVNS. The CDR3 DNA reads as TGTGCCAGCAGTGAGCACTTACTGGGAAGGGGCTATGGCTACACCTTC. It is translated as CASSEHLLGRGYGYTF.

V usage is TRBV19 and J usage is TRBJ2-3; 9 nucleotides agree with TRBD1. Germline V gene data show CDR1 as LNHDA and CDR2 as SQIVND (reference sequence). The trim removed 4 bases at V and 4 bases at J, leaving 9 bases unmatched. The CDR3 runs 16 residues. CDR3 amino acids: CASSRPGTGYPDTQYF. The CDR3 DNA reads as TGTGCCAGTAGTAGACCCGGGACAGGGTACCCAGATACGCAGTATTTT. The entire variable domain, with the rest obtained from reference TRBV19 and TRBJ2-3, is as follows: DGGITQSPKYLFRKEGQNVTLSCEQNLNHDAMYWYRQDPGQGLRLIYYSQIVNDFQKGDIAEGYSVSREKKESFPLTVTSAQKNPTAFYLCASSRPGTGYPDTQYFGPGTRLTVL.

This clonotype was seen at least ten times. The J gene is TRBJ1-5, the V gene TRBV5-6; D not certain. Trimming removed 4 bases at V and 4 bases at J, with 15 bases between. There are 15 residues in the CDR3. Germline values: CDR1 SGHDT, CDR2 YYEEEE. CDR3 sequence reads: CASSANRVWNQPQHF. For the CDR3, the DNA is TGTGCCAGCAGCGCCAACCGAGTTTGGAATCAGCCCCAGCATTTT. The full variable domain, in which reference TRBV5-6 and TRBJ1-5 provide the parts outside the CDR3, is DAGVTQSPTHLIKTRGQQVTLRCSPKSGHDTVSWYQQALGQGPQFIFQYYEEEERQRGNFPDRFSGHQFPNYSSELNVNALLLGDSALYLCASSANRVWNQPQHFGDGTRLSIL.

The J gene is TRBJ2-1, the V gene TRBV11-2; D is uncertain. Trimming left V 5 bases short and J 7 bases short, with 18 bases between. Germline lookup yields CDR1 SGHAT and CDR2 FQNNGV. There are 15 residues in the CDR3. The CDR3 reads CASSPHWTTYNEQFF. DNA of the CDR3: TGTGCCAGCAGCCCCCATTGGACCACTTATAATGAGCAGTTCTTC.

This clonotype was observed many times. This sequence joins TRBV7-9 and TRBJ2-1; D not resolved. Between the trimmed V and J ends, which lost 5 bases and 9 bases, there was a span of 17 bases. The CDR3 runs 14 residues. Germline-derived CDR1 and CDR2 are SEHNR and FQNEAQ (reference sequence). For the CDR3, the DNA is TGTGCCAGCAGCCCAGACCCGGGCCTGGGTGAGCAGTTCTTC. This codes for CASSPDPGLGEQFF.

The table lists this clonotype with many counts. This chain joins TRBV28 and TRBJ2-7; TRBD2 might be the D (5 bases). The CDR3 totals 11 residues. Germline V gives CDR1 MDHEN, CDR2 SYDVKM. V shed 9 bases and J shed 2 bases, with 8 bases lying between them. CDR3 in amino acids: CASLGAYEQYF. In nucleotides, the CDR3 is TGTGCCAGTCTCGGGGCCTACGAGCAGTACTTC.

Comment on this clonotype: A read error may be the cause here, since a much bigger clone is one base away. V usage is TRBV12-3 or TRBV12-4 and J usage is TRBJ2-1, with 7 nucleotides matching TRBD1. V was pared by 8 bases and J by 7 bases, with 14 bases of the junction left unmatched. The CDR3 runs 15 residues. CDR3 nucleotide sequence: TGTGCCAGCCTCCAAGCCGGGACAGTGATGAATGAGCAGTTCTTC. Encoded protein: CASLQAGTVMNEQFF.

This sequence joins TRBV2 and TRBJ2-7, with 7 positions matching TRBD1. The CDR3 runs to 18 residues. Germline V gene data show CDR1 as SNHLY and CDR2 as FYNNEI. The ends lost 8 bases at V and 0 bases at J; junction bases unmatched: 19. CDR3 protein: CASGRVRDSSGSSYEQYF. CDR3 nucleotides: TGTGCCAGCGGACGTGTGAGGGACAGTTCGGGATCCTCCTACGAGCAGTACTTC.

As to this clonotype: This may arise from a read error, as a much more abundant clone is one base away. This chain joins TRBV5-4 and TRBJ2-7; maybe TRBD1 (6 bases). Germline V gene sequence: CDR1 SGHNT, CDR2 YYREEE (reference sequence). The CDR3 is made up of 12 amino acids. CDR3 amino acids: CVSSRQAHEQYF. The CDR3, as DNA: TGTGTCAGCAGCCGACAGGCCCACGAGCAGTACTTC.

This clonotype appeared many times. The rearrangement uses TRBV10-3 and TRBJ1-6, with 9 bases aligning to TRBD1. The CDR3 has 15 residues. Trimming removed 0 bases from V and 7 bases from J; junction bases left unmatched: 1. CDR1 is ENHRY and CDR2 is SYGVKD in the germline V gene. CDR3 residues: CAISESGTGNSPLHF. CDR3 bases: TGTGCCATCAGTGAGTCCGGGACAGGGAATTCACCCCTCCACTTT.

This clonotype was counted ten times or more. The CDR3 sequence: CASSQGGTGANGELFF. The CDR3 DNA is TGCGCCAGCAGCCAAGGGGGGACAGGGGCGAACGGGGAGCTGTTTTTT. The chain uses TRBV4-3 and TRBJ2-2, with TRBD1 identical over 10 bases. Looked up from germline, CDR1 is LGHNA and CDR2 is YSLEER. The CDR3 is made up of 16 amino acids. V dropped 1 base and J dropped 7; count of bases not matched to a gene: 6.

This clonotype was observed at least ten times. CDR3 sequence: CASSLDGSPSISGANVLTF. The CDR3 region has the DNA TGCGCCAGCAGCTTGGACGGGAGCCCTTCGATCTCTGGGGCCAACGTCCTGACTTTC. V and J are TRBV5-1 and TRBJ2-6; weak D call: TRBD2 (6 bases). The germline V gene encodes CDR1 SGHRS and CDR2 YFSETQ. CDR3 length: 19 amino acids. The germline V and J ends were trimmed by 0 bases and 0 bases, with 16 bases remaining between them.

This clonotype showed up many times. J is TRBJ2-6 and V is TRBV7-3, with D possibly matching TRBD1 (6 bases). The germline V gene encodes CDR1 SGHTA and CDR2 FQGTGA. This CDR3 is 16 amino acids long. Between the trimmed V and J ends, which lost 5 bases and 2 bases, there was a span of 13 bases. DNA for the CDR3: TGTGCCAGCAGCCCCGTGACAGGAGCTGGGGCCAACGTCCTGACTTTC. Protein product: CASSPVTGAGANVLTF.

This clonotype was recorded at least ten times. The chain recombines TRBV7-3 with TRBJ2-7, with 8 bases fitting TRBD2. With 3 bases clipped from V and 0 bases from J, the junction kept 4 bases outside the gene matches. The CDR3 consists of 15 residues. CDR1 and CDR2 from the germline V gene are SGHTA and FQGTGA. The CDR3 region is CASSFQSGSSYEQYF. The CDR3 DNA follows: TGTGCCAGCAGCTTCCAAAGCGGGAGCTCCTACGAGCAGTACTTC.